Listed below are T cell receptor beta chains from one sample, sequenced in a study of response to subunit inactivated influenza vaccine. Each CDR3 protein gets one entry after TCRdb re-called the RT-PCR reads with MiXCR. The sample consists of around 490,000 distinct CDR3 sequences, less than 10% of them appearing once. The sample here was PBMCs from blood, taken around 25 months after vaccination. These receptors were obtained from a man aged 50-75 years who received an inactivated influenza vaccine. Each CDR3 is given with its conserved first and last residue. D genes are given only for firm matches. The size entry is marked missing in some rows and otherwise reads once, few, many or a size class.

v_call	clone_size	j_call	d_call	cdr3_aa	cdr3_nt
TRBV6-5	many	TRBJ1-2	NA	CASSYYPGSYGYTF	TGTGCCAGCAGTTACTACCCAGGGAGTTATGGCTACACCTTC
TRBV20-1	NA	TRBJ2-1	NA	CSARDFAGLGNEQFF	TGCAGTGCTAGAGATTTCGCGGGGCTGGGAAATGAGCAGTTCTTC
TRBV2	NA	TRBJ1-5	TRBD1	CASRLGQGANQPQHF	TGTGCCAGCAGGCTAGGACAGGGGGCGAATCAGCCCCAGCATTTT
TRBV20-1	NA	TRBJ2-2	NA	CSALNRGLNTGELFF	TGCAGTGCCCTAAACCGGGGCCTGAACACCGGGGAGCTGTTTTTT
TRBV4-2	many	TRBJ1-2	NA	CASSQVEGQNYGYTF	TGTGCCAGCAGCCAAGTTGAGGGACAAAACTATGGCTACACCTTC
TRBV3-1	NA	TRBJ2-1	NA	CASSLYRRGYNEQFF	TGTGCCAGCAGCCTCTACAGAAGAGGCTACAATGAGCAGTTCTTC
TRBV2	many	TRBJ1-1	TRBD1	CASRMTGGTEAFF	TGTGCCAGCAGGATGACAGGGGGCACTGAAGCTTTCTTT
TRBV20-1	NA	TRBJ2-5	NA	CSAKIPGWGETQYF	TGCAGTGCCAAAATTCCGGGCTGGGGGGAGACCCAGTACTTC
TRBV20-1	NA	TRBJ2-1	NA	CSASRGWNNEQFF	TGCAGTGCTAGTAGGGGTTGGAACAATGAGCAGTTCTTC
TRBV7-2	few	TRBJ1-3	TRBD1	CASSQQGATGNTIYF	TGTGCCAGCAGTCAACAGGGGGCTACTGGAAACACCATATATTTT
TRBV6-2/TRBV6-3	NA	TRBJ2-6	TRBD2	CASRRLAEVSGANVLTF	TGTGCCAGCAGGAGACTAGCGGAGGTCTCTGGGGCCAACGTCCTGACTTTC
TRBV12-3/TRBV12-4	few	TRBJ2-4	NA	CASSSPYLAKNIQYF	TGTGCCAGCAGTTCTCCCTACCTAGCCAAAAACATTCAGTACTTC
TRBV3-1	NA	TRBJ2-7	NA	CASSQAGAVSYEQYF	TGTGCCAGCAGCCAAGCCGGGGCAGTCTCCTACGAGCAGTACTTC
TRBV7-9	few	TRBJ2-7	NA	CASSTTGLRTYEQYF	TGTGCCAGCAGCACTACAGGCTTAAGGACCTACGAGCAGTACTTC
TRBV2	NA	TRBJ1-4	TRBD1	CASSEIGQGDATNEKLFF	TGTGCCAGCAGTGAAATAGGACAGGGGGACGCGACTAATGAAAAACTGTTTTTT
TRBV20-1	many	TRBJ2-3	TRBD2	CSARDGPSGLPNTQYF	TGCAGTGCTAGAGATGGGCCTAGCGGGCTTCCAAATACGCAGTATTTT
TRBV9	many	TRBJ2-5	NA	CASSVGSREETQYF	TGTGCCAGCAGCGTAGGATCCAGGGAAGAGACCCAGTACTTC
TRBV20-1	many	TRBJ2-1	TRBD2	CSSGRRNNEQFF	TGCTCTAGCGGGCGTCGAAACAATGAGCAGTTCTTC
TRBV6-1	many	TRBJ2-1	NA	CASSQDWLDEQFF	TGTGCCAGCAGTCAGGACTGGTTGGATGAGCAGTTCTTC
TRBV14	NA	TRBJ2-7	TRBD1	CASSRDRAPLDEQYF	TGTGCCAGCAGCCGGGACAGGGCTCCGCTGGACGAGCAGTACTTC
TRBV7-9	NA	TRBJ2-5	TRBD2	CASSYATSGLPGETRYF	TGTGCCAGCAGCTATGCGACTAGCGGGCTACCCGGGGAGACCCGGTACTTC
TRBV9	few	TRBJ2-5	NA	CASSPRAGRETQYF	TGTGCCAGCAGCCCACGGGCGGGACGCGAGACCCAGTACTTC
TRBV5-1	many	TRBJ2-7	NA	CATRAGQGGYEQYF	TGCGCCACAAGGGCGGGACAAGGAGGCTACGAGCAGTACTTC
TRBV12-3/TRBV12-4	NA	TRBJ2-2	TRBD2	CASSLGVSGRTRELFF	TGTGCCAGCAGTTTAGGGGTTAGCGGGAGGACCCGGGAGCTGTTTTTT
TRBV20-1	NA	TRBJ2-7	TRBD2	CSARLAGRSYEQYF	TGCAGTGCGCGACTAGCGGGACGTTCCTACGAGCAGTACTTC
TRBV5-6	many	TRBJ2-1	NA	CASSLAGTIYNEQFF	TGTGCCAGCAGCTTGGCCGGGACAATCTACAATGAGCAGTTCTTC
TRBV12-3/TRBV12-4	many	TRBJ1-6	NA	CASSLAHGGSPLHF	TGTGCCAGCAGTTTAGCACATGGCGGTTCACCCCTCCACTTT
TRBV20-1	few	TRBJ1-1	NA	CSASKGHLEAFF	TGCAGTGCTTCAAAGGGACACCTTGAAGCTTTCTTT
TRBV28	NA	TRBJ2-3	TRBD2	CASTLGGSTDTQYF	TGTGCCAGCACCCTGGGAGGGTCCACAGATACGCAGTATTTT
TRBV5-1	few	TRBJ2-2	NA	CASSHELGELFF	TGCGCCAGCAGCCACGAGTTGGGGGAGCTGTTTTTT
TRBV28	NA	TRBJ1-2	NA	CASSWSSYGYTF	TGTGCCAGCAGTTGGAGTTCCTATGGCTACACCTTC
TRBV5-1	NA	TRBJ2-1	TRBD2	CASSSGTSSNEQFF	TGCGCCAGCAGCTCCGGGACTAGCAGCAATGAGCAGTTCTTC
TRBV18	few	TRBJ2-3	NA	CASSPQVSDTQYF	TGTGCCAGCTCACCACAGGTCTCAGATACGCAGTATTTT
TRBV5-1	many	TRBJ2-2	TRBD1	CASSSMTGGHTGELFF	TGCGCCAGCAGCTCGATGACAGGGGGCCACACCGGGGAGCTGTTTTTT
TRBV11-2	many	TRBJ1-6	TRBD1	CASSRGQWVVKSPLHF	TGTGCCAGCAGCCGGGGACAGTGGGTGGTTAAATCACCCCTCCACTTT
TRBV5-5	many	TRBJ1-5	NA	CASSLGARTGQPQHF	TGTGCCAGCAGCTTAGGGGCGAGAACGGGACAGCCCCAGCATTTT
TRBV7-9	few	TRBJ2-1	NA	CASSPPTAYNEQFF	TGTGCCAGCAGCCCCCCGACAGCCTACAATGAGCAGTTCTTC
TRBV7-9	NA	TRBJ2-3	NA	CASSFDQGGTQYF	TGTGCCAGCAGCTTTGATCAGGGAGGTACGCAGTATTTT
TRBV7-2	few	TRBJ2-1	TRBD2	CASSAGLAGANEQFF	TGTGCCAGCAGCGCGGGACTAGCGGGAGCGAATGAGCAGTTCTTC
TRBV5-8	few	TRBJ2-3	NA	CASSLEGHTDTQYF	TGTGCCAGCAGCTTGGAGGGGCACACAGATACGCAGTATTTT
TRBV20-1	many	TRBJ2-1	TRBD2	CSARENTSGARRYNEQFF	TGCAGTGCTAGAGAGAACACTAGCGGAGCCAGAAGATACAATGAGCAGTTCTTC
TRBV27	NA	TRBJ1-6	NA	CASSLAAGIDSPLHF	TGTGCCAGCAGTTTAGCCGCAGGGATTGATTCACCCCTCCACTTT
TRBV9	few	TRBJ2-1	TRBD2	CASSEGLAGVNEQFF	TGTGCCAGCAGCGAGGGACTAGCGGGAGTCAATGAGCAGTTCTTC
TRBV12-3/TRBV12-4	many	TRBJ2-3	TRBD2	CATREASGPDTQYF	TGTGCCACCAGGGAGGCTAGCGGCCCAGATACGCAGTATTTT
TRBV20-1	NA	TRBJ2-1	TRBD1	CSALGTGHYNEQFF	TGCAGTGCTTTAGGGACAGGCCATTACAATGAGCAGTTCTTC
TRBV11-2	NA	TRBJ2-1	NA	CASSSRGTYNEQFF	TGTGCCAGCAGCTCGCGGGGAACCTACAATGAGCAGTTCTTC
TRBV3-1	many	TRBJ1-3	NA	CASSQTAFSSGNTIYF	TGTGCCAGCAGCCAGACAGCCTTTAGCTCTGGAAACACCATATATTTT
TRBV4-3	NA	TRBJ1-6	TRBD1	CASSRGGQGGYNSPLHF	TGCGCCAGCAGCCGAGGGGGACAGGGTGGCTATAATTCACCCCTCCACTTT
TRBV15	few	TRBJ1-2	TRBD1	CATSTRQGGYTF	TGTGCCACCAGCACACGACAGGGAGGCTACACCTTC